The clone carrying this TCR beta chain has more than one count but fewer than ten. Its target is not known. These data are taken from a study of beta chain features in type 1 diabetes. Study-level information: Patients shared similar age, gender and cell yields with healthy donors. Sorted cells examined across all samples numbered around 110,000,000. Overall study findings and caveats: VDJ junctions from patients with type 1 diabetes contained fewer insertions and more deletions. Relative to healthy donors, patients appeared to have naive, central memory and Treg TCRB repertoires that were more similar.

The study reverse transcribed the entire isolated RNA, so it sequenced expressed TCRB transcripts. Profiling relied on immunoSEQ multiplex PCR, and the TCRdb table lists in-frame clones only, not all of them. The sample holds roughly 300,000 clones, under 8.5% seen once. The CDR3 spans 15 residues. V was pared by 7 bases and J by 3 bases, with 19 bases between. From germline, CDR1 is MDHEN and CDR2 SYDVKM. The V call is TRBV28, the J call TRBJ2-7; tentatively, D is TRBD2 (6 bases). Specimen: central memory CD4+ T cells from blood. The receptor's source is a woman aged 18 to 35 in good health. As DNA, the CDR3 is TGTGCCAGCACCTCAGGAGGGGACTCGTTCTACGAGCAGTACTTC. Encoded protein: CASTSGGDSFYEQYF.